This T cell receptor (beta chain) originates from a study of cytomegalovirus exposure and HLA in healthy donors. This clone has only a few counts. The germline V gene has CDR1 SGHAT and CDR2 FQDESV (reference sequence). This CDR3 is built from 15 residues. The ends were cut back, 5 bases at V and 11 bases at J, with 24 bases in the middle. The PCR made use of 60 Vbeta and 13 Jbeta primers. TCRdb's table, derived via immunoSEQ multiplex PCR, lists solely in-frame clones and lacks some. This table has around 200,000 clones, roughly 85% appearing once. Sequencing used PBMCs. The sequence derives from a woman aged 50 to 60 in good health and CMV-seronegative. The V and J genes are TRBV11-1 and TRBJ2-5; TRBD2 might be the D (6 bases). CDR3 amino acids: CASSDRDSRFEEQYF. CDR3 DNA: TGTGCCAGCAGCGACCGGGACTCCAGGTTTGAAGAGCAGTACTTC.